This is a list of T cell receptor beta chains from one sample in a study of OX40 agonist ivuxolimab in advanced cancers. Generated by immunoSEQ multiplex PCR, the TCRdb table keeps only in-frame clones and is missing some. This table holds around 11,000 clones, roughly 79% found once. Specimen: CD4+ or CD8+ T cells sorted from blood, collected in a trial of the OX40 agonist ivuxolimab. The receptors derive from an adult with an advanced solid tumor such as melanoma, head and neck, liver or kidney cancer. CDR3s include the opening cysteine and the closing phenylalanine or tryptophan. A D gene is named only where the DNA matches it firmly. A row's size may be missing; if present it is once, few, many or a size class.

-	TRBD2	TRBV15	TRBJ2-3	CATSAGTSGPPRTDTQYF	TGTGCCACCAGCGCCGGGACTAGCGGTCCCCCTAGGACAGATACGCAGTATTTT
-	-	TRBV2	TRBJ1-4	CASTENPTNEKLFF	TGTGCCAGCACTGAGAATCCAACTAATGAAAAACTGTTTTTT
few	-	TRBV7-9	TRBJ2-1	CASSYDQGNEQFF	TGTGCCAGCAGCTACGACCAGGGGAATGAGCAGTTCTTC
-	TRBD1	TRBV2	TRBJ1-2	CAGQGLGGYTF	TGTGCCGGACAGGGGTTAGGTGGCTACACCTTC
-	-	TRBV4-1	TRBJ2-1	CASSEGVVNEQFF	TGCGCCAGCAGTGAGGGGGTAGTCAATGAGCAGTTCTTC
-	-	TRBV5-4	TRBJ2-1	CASSLGLWGVNEQFF	TGTGCCAGCAGCTTGGGGCTATGGGGTGTCAATGAGCAGTTCTTC
-	TRBD2	TRBV7-6	TRBJ2-3	CASSPGTSGSGHRDTQYF	TGTGCCAGCAGCCCCGGGACTAGCGGGAGTGGCCACAGGGATACGCAGTATTTT
-	TRBD1	TRBV19	TRBJ2-7	CASSTGQGFSYEQYF	TGTGCCAGTAGTACGGGACAGGGGTTCTCCTACGAGCAGTACTTC
-	TRBD2	TRBV5-4	TRBJ2-5	CASSHSQRGASYQETQYF	TGTGCCAGCAGCCATAGCCAGCGGGGGGCTTCGTACCAAGAGACCCAGTACTTC
few	-	TRBV2	TRBJ1-5	CASRFSNQPQHF	TGTGCCAGCAGGTTTAGCAATCAGCCCCAGCATTTT
-	TRBD2	TRBV11-3	TRBJ2-7	CASSLDWEGGYEQYF	TGTGCCAGCAGCTTAGATTGGGAGGGAGGCTACGAGCAGTACTTC
-	TRBD2	TRBV9	TRBJ2-1	CASSVGGGHLNEQFF	TGTGCCAGCAGCGTGGGCGGGGGTCATCTCAATGAGCAGTTCTTC
-	-	TRBV27	TRBJ1-2	CASRMSGWGSGYGYTF	TGTGCCAGCAGAATGTCGGGTTGGGGTTCGGGGTATGGCTACACCTTC
-	-	TRBV9	TRBJ2-1	CASSVEGGYNEQFF	TGTGCCAGCAGCGTAGAGGGCGGCTACAATGAGCAGTTCTTC
-	-	TRBV6-1	TRBJ2-3	CASVLSAGSTDTQYF	TGTGCCAGCGTGCTTTCGGCGGGGAGCACAGATACGCAGTATTTT
-	TRBD2	TRBV6-5	TRBJ2-5	CASSYSTSGGGETQYF	TGTGCCAGCAGTTACTCGACCAGCGGGGGCGGGGAGACCCAGTACTTC
-	-	TRBV5-1	TRBJ1-4	CASSLGNEKLFF	TGCGCCAGCAGCCTTGGGAATGAAAAACTGTTTTTT
-	-	TRBV29-1	TRBJ2-2	CSVAAANTGELFF	TGCAGCGTTGCGGCTGCGAACACCGGGGAGCTGTTTTTT
-	TRBD2	TRBV7-9	TRBJ2-2	CASSPASGGITGELFF	TGTGCCAGCAGCCCCGCTAGCGGGGGTATCACCGGGGAGCTGTTTTTT
once	TRBD1	TRBV11-1	TRBJ2-4	CASSLRGGAGKNIQYF	TGTGCCAGCAGCTTACGAGGGGGCGCAGGCAAAAACATTCAGTACTTC
few	TRBD2	TRBV5-4	TRBJ2-3	CASSLVGGVTDTQYF	TGTGCCAGCAGCTTGGTGGGGGGGGTCACAGATACGCAGTATTTT
few	-	TRBV5-1	TRBJ2-7	CASSIQDASGDEQYF	TGCGCCAGCAGCATTCAGGACGCCTCGGGGGACGAGCAGTACTTC
-	TRBD1	TRBV7-3	TRBJ1-2	CASSLGQGNYGYTF	TGTGCCAGCAGCTTAGGACAGGGGAACTATGGCTACACCTTC
-	-	TRBV30	TRBJ2-1	CAWSQDYNEQFF	TGTGCCTGGAGTCAAGATTACAATGAGCAGTTCTTC
-	-	TRBV10-3	TRBJ2-2	CASTSGEGELFF	TGTGCCAGCACCTCTGGGGAAGGGGAGCTGTTTTTT
-	TRBD2	TRBV6-1	TRBJ2-7	CASSREDYEQYF	TGTGCCAGCAGTCGGGAGGACTACGAGCAGTACTTC
-	TRBD2	TRBV4-2	TRBJ2-7	CASSQEGSGSSYEQYF	TGTGCCAGCAGCCAAGAAGGAAGCGGGAGCTCCTACGAGCAGTACTTC
-	TRBD2	TRBV7-6	TRBJ2-1	CASSLKTSGGDEQFF	TGTGCCAGCAGCTTAAAAACTAGCGGGGGTGATGAGCAGTTCTTC
-	-	TRBV11-2	TRBJ2-5	CASSSGHFQETQYF	TGTGCCAGCAGCTCCGGACATTTTCAAGAGACCCAGTACTTC
once	-	TRBV1	TRBJ2-5	CTSSLLAGGPGEQYF	TGCACCAGCAGCCTTCTAGCGGGAGGGCCGGGGGAGCAGTACTTC
few	TRBD1	TRBV13	TRBJ1-2	CASSTDRGHGYTF	TGTGCCAGCAGCACGGACAGGGGCCATGGCTACACCTTC
-	TRBD2	TRBV10-3	TRBJ2-2	CAISGAASGRAVTGELFF	TGTGCCATCAGTGGAGCGGCTAGCGGGAGGGCCGTCACCGGGGAGCTGTTTTTT
medium-sized	-	TRBV19	TRBJ2-2	CASSLSGSNTGELFF	TGTGCCAGTAGCCTTAGCGGCTCGAACACCGGGGAGCTGTTTTTT
-	TRBD1	TRBV7-3	TRBJ2-2	CASSSRDRAISGELFF	TGTGCCAGCAGCAGCCGGGACAGGGCAATCTCCGGGGAGCTGTTTTTT
-	-	TRBV18	TRBJ2-7	CASSPPASDEQYF	TGTGCCAGCTCACCACCGGCTAGTGACGAGCAGTACTTC
-	TRBD1	TRBV4-1	TRBJ1-2	CASSQGGTGGSGYTF	TGCGCCAGCAGCCAAGGGGGGACAGGGGGCAGTGGCTACACCTTC
-	-	TRBV19	TRBJ1-2	CASSSGLEYGYTF	TGTGCCAGTAGTAGTGGTCTCGAATATGGCTACACCTTC
-	TRBD2	TRBV13	TRBJ2-1	CASSLGGGLAGGNEQFF	TGTGCCAGCAGCTTAGGCGGAGGACTAGCGGGGGGTAATGAGCAGTTCTTC
-	TRBD1	TRBV6-6	TRBJ2-1	CASSLLGTGGGNEQFF	TGTGCCAGCAGCCTACTAGGGACAGGGGGCGGGAATGAGCAGTTCTTC
-	-	TRBV6-1	TRBJ1-6	CASRRALVPSPLHF	TGTGCCAGCAGAAGGGCCCTTGTTCCCTCACCCCTCCACTTT
-	-	TRBV4-1	TRBJ1-1	CASSPEGMNTEAFF	TGCGCCAGCAGCCCCGAGGGGATGAACACTGAAGCTTTCTTT
-	TRBD2	TRBV4-2	TRBJ2-7	CASSQDPGLAGGGYEQYF	TGTGCCAGCAGCCAAGACCCTGGACTAGCGGGAGGAGGATACGAGCAGTACTTC
-	TRBD2	TRBV6-4	TRBJ2-3	CASRDTSGVTDTQYF	TGTGCCAGCAGGGATACTAGCGGGGTCACAGATACGCAGTATTTT
-	-	TRBV27	TRBJ2-7	CASNFGLFYEQYF	TGTGCCAGCAATTTCGGCTTATTCTACGAGCAGTACTTC
-	-	TRBV10-3	TRBJ2-5	CAISEFQQGRDLGETQYF	TGTGCCATCAGTGAATTTCAGCAGGGCAGGGATTTGGGAGAGACCCAGTACTTC
-	-	TRBV7-2	TRBJ2-7	CASSLGTLRGQYF	TGTGCCAGCAGCTTAGGAACGCTACGAGGGCAGTACTTC
-	TRBD2	TRBV29-1	TRBJ2-1	CSVEGSGRYNEQFF	TGCAGCGTTGAGGGTAGCGGGCGCTACAATGAGCAGTTCTTC
-	-	TRBV7-6	TRBJ2-1	CASSLALRSSYNEQFF	TGTGCCAGCAGCTTAGCGCTGAGGAGTTCCTACAATGAGCAGTTCTTC
-	-	TRBV7-9	TRBJ2-5	CASSLAGVQETQYF	TGTGCCAGCAGCTTAGCAGGGGTCCAAGAGACCCAGTACTTC
-	-	TRBV2	TRBJ1-4	CASSERTDPEKLFF	TGTGCCAGCAGTGAACGGACTGACCCTGAAAAACTGTTTTTT
few	-	TRBV27	TRBJ2-7	CASSSTGNYEQYF	TGTGCCAGCAGTTCGACAGGTAACTACGAGCAGTACTTC